This TCR beta chain was documented in a study of blood T cell repertoires in COVID-19. Data came from immunoSEQ multiplex PCR; TCRdb stores just in-frame clones and leaves some out. The sample contains a few hundred thousand clones, roughly nine tenths of which appear only once. J was trimmed by 7 bases and V by 4 bases; bases with no gene match: 6. The CDR3 totals 15 residues. The germline V gene has CDR1 LNHDA and CDR2 SQIVND (reference sequence). Sequenced: PBMCs or T cells enriched from blood (not recorded which). The chain employs TRBV19 and TRBJ1-5, with 11 positions matching TRBD1. The sequence came from a man between 18 and 35 years old who had recovered from COVID-19. Here the CDR3 DNA reads TGTGCCAGTAGTACCCGGACAGGGGGCGCACAGCCCCAGCATTTT. As protein: CASSTRTGGAQPQHF.